This passage covers 8 T cell receptor beta chains from one sample sequenced in a study of human T cells and chemical hapten exposure. Stated time point: patch test 2, 6 weeks after DPC sensitization. Treatment in this sample: therapeutic diphenylcyclopropenone sensitization with weekly scalp DPC. TCRdb ran MiXCR on the RACE reads and lists one entry per CDR3 protein. The sample has about 100,000 distinct CDR3 sequences; 10% to 12% are singletons. The sample here was whole blood, taken in connection with sensitization to the hapten diphenylcyclopropenone (DPC). Source of these receptors: a woman between 40 and 55 years old with alopecia areata. Some clones in this sample may be carry-over from other donors' samples.

The chain has TRBV6-5 and TRBJ1-2; TRBD1 aligns across 8 bases. Germline CDR1 is MNHEY and CDR2 is SVGAGI. CDR3 length: 16 amino acids. Losses at the gene ends were 0 bases for V and 2 bases for J; bases not matched to a gene: 5. The CDR3 spells CASSYSWTGQNYGYTF. CDR3 in DNA: TGTGCCAGCAGTTACTCTTGGACAGGGCAAAACTATGGCTACACCTTC.

The table lists this clonotype with a few counts. The chain joins TRBV2 to TRBJ1-6; 8 bases are a match to TRBD1. Germline-derived CDR1 and CDR2 are SNHLY and FYNNEI. J gave up 3 bases and V 4 bases, and 2 bases lay outside the gene matches. CDR3 size: 15 residues. DNA for the CDR3: TGTGCCAGCAGTGCCACAGGGGGCTATAATTCACCCCTCCACTTT. This codes for CASSATGGYNSPLHF.

This clonotype was counted between two and nine times. The chain is built from TRBV28 and TRBJ2-5; 8 nucleotides line up with TRBD2. Trimming cost V 4 bases and J 0 bases; bases outside gene matches: 13. CDR3 size: 18 residues. Germline assignment: CDR1 MDHEN and CDR2 SYDVKM. CDR3 coding DNA: TGTGCCAGCAGTTACCGCGCTGGGGCTAGCGGGTACCAAGAGACCCAGTACTTC. It is translated as CASSYRAGASGYQETQYF.

This clonotype was counted between two and nine times. The chain links TRBV5-6 to TRBJ1-1, with D uncertain. V was shortened by 1 base and J by 8 bases, with 15 bases between the two germline ends. Germline V gene lookup returns CDR1 SGHDT and CDR2 YYEEEE. The CDR3 is made up of 14 amino acids. The CDR3 loop reads CASSLLDGKLEAFF. CDR3 in DNA: TGTGCCAGCAGCTTGCTCGACGGCAAACTCGAAGCTTTCTTT. Full variable domain (outside the CDR3, taken from reference TRBV5-6 and TRBJ1-1): DAGVTQSPTHLIKTRGQQVTLRCSPKSGHDTVSWYQQALGQGPQFIFQYYEEEERQRGNFPDRFSGHQFPNYSSELNVNALLLGDSALYLCASSLLDGKLEAFFGQGTRLTVV.

This clonotype was observed a few times. The gene calls are TRBV27 and TRBJ2-2; D is tentatively TRBD1 or TRBD2 (6 bases each). The CDR3 loop spans 15 amino acids. V lost 5 bases to trimming and J lost 3 bases, with 13 bases between them. Per germline, CDR1 MNHEY and CDR2 SMNVEV (reference sequence). The chain's CDR3 is CASSNPGGHTGELFF. In DNA, the CDR3 is TGTGCCAGCAGTAACCCCGGGGGCCACACCGGGGAGCTGTTTTTT.

This clonotype was seen at least ten times. The rearrangement uses TRBV2 and TRBJ2-7; a weak D match, TRBD2 (6 bases). The germline V and J ends were trimmed by 8 bases and 4 bases, with 18 bases remaining between them. Germline CDR1 SNHLY, CDR2 FYNNEI. This CDR3 comprises 14 residues. CDR3 region: CASGRNRAGYEQYF. The CDR3 bases are TGTGCCAGCGGGCGTAACCGCGCGGGATACGAGCAGTACTTC.

V usage is TRBV18 and J usage is TRBJ1-2; D may be TRBD1 (6 bases). The CDR3 loop spans 14 amino acids. CDR1 is KGHSH and CDR2 is LQKENI in the germline V gene. The germline V and J ends were trimmed by 0 bases and 4 bases, with 9 bases remaining between them. CDR3 protein: CASSPPGGSYGYTF. DNA for the CDR3: TGTGCCAGCTCACCACCAGGGGGGAGCTATGGCTACACCTTC.

This clonotype came up a few times. V gene TRBV5-6 combines with J gene TRBJ1-5; weak D call: TRBD1 (6 bases). Deletions cut 0 bases from V and 0 bases from J, with 13 bases between. Germline CDR1 reads SGHDT; CDR2 reads YYEEEE. CDR3 length: 17 amino acids. CDR3 in DNA: TGTGCCAGCAGCTTGGGGACAGCGAGTTATAGCAATCAGCCCCAGCATTTT. Translation: CASSLGTASYSNQPQHF.